This T cell receptor beta chain was found in a study of cytomegalovirus exposure and HLA in healthy donors. Study-level findings and limits: Among immune exposure information, only CMV serostatus was available. Of the V segments, some could not be distinguished, including TRBV6-2 and TRBV6-3, and were excluded. Later work found that TCR association rates differed between HLA loci; DRB1 had the most and HLA-C the fewest. It was shown in a later analysis that HLA-associated TCR beta chains were more clonally expanded than other, equally common chains.

In the PCR, 60 Vbeta and 13 Jbeta primers were used. Generated by immunoSEQ multiplex PCR, the TCRdb table keeps only in-frame clones and is missing some. The data show around 150,000 clones, about two thirds seen once. Germline-derived CDR1 and CDR2 are SGHVS and FQNEAQ. This CDR3 has 14 residues. J gave up 10 bases and V 4 bases, and 6 bases lay outside the gene matches. This clone was detected a few times. The target antigen is unknown. The chain recombines TRBV7-8 with TRBJ1-4; TRBD1 aligns across 10 bases. Sequenced: PBMCs. The sequence was collected from a man aged 50 or older in good health and CMV-seropositive. CDR3 loop: CASSYGTGVVKLFF. The DNA of the CDR3 is TGTGCCAGCAGCTACGGGACAGGGGTTGTAAAACTGTTTTTT.